The source of this T cell receptor (beta chain) is a study of T cells after yellow fever vaccination. Study observations and caveats: Reappearing after the booster were most of the clones from primary vaccination (less than 98% CD4, 88% CD8). Overall, a small share of clonotypes was seen in both CD4 and CD8 compartments.

For this clonotype: Its antigen is currently unknown.

For TCR, cDNA came from 5'RACE template switching, which added a universal primer site and UMIs. TCRdb recomputed calls from the 5' RACE reads with MiXCR, one row per CDR3 protein. Of approximately 93,000 distinct CDR3 sequences in the sample, under 7% were seen once. Source: CD8+ T cells sorted from PBMCs, taken 10 days after the yellow fever booster vaccination. This TCR was recovered from a man aged 18-30 years who received the YFV17D yellow fever vaccine.

CDR3 nucleotide sequence: TGTGCCAGCAGTCCCGGGCCCTACGAGCAGTACGTC. It translates to CASSPGPYEQYV. The chain couples TRBV12-3 or TRBV12-4 to TRBJ2-7; D not certain. CDR3 length equals 12 residues. V gave up 5 bases and J gave up 2 bases, with 7 bases separating them.